A single sample is the source of the 31 T cell receptor beta chains below, sequenced in a study of blood T cell repertoires in COVID-19. The assay was immunoSEQ multiplex PCR, and TCRdb's table has in-frame clones only and misses some. Here the sample spans 400,000 to 550,000 clones, around 88% being singletons. The source material was peripheral blood. The receptors were sampled from a woman in her thirties with acute or convalescent COVID-19.

The chain combines TRBV5-6 with TRBJ2-7, with 8 positions matching TRBD1. V shed 4 bases and J 6 bases; nucleotides not matched to a gene: 6. This CDR3 is 13 amino acids long. From germline, CDR1 is SGHDT and CDR2 YYEEEE. CDR3 amino acids: CASSIGQGSEQYF. For the CDR3, the DNA is TGTGCCAGCAGCATCGGACAGGGCTCCGAGCAGTACTTC.

The chain combines TRBV4-1 with TRBJ2-7; TRBD1 matches at 10 bases. The trim removed 3 bases at V and 3 bases at J, leaving 11 bases unmatched. CDR3 length equals 17 residues. Germline CDR1 and CDR2: MGHRA and YSYEKL. CDR3 sequence reads: CASSQTGGQEIHYEQYF. DNA of the CDR3: TGCGCCAGCAGCCAGACAGGGGGCCAGGAGATACACTACGAGCAGTACTTC.

This rearrangement joins TRBV28 to TRBJ2-3; no definite D call. Germline loops: CDR1 MDHEN, CDR2 SYDVKM. The CDR3 loop spans 13 amino acids. Trimming pared 1 base from V and 4 bases from J, leaving 6 bases between. Here the CDR3 DNA reads TGTGCCAGCAGTTTATCTCCCCCAGATACGCAGTATTTT. Amino acids: CASSLSPPDTQYF.

The rearrangement links TRBV19 to TRBJ2-3; 11 bases map to TRBD2. The CDR3 contains 16 residues. CDR1 and CDR2 from the germline V gene are LNHDA and SQIVND (reference sequence). The trim removed 5 bases at V and 4 bases at J, leaving 8 bases unmatched. CDR3 in DNA: TGTGCCAGTAGTGCACCCACTAGCGGGGGAGCAGATACGCAGTATTTT. Residues: CASSAPTSGGADTQYF.

This chain uses TRBV19 with TRBJ1-2, with 7 positions matching TRBD1. This CDR3 region has 12 residues. After removal of 5 bases from V and 4 bases from J, the junction contained 1 base not matched to a gene. CDR1 LNHDA and CDR2 SQIVND come from the germline V gene (reference sequence). The CDR3, as DNA: TGTGCCAGTAGTGGGGACAGCTATGGCTACACCTTC. It encodes CASSGDSYGYTF.

This chain connects TRBV6-6 to TRBJ1-1; 8 nucleotides align to TRBD1. There are 15 residues in the CDR3. The germline CDR1 and CDR2 sequences are MNHNY and SVGAGI (reference sequence). J was trimmed by 0 bases and V by 4 bases; bases with no gene match: 4. CDR3 coding DNA: TGTGCCAGCAGTTCCGGGGACAGGCTGAACACTGAAGCTTTCTTT. This sequence encodes CASSSGDRLNTEAFF.

This sequence joins TRBV7-9 and TRBJ1-4; D unresolved. CDR3 size: 16 residues. Trimming removed 5 bases from V and 7 bases from J, with 20 bases in between. Germline values: CDR1 SEHNR, CDR2 FQNEAQ (reference sequence). CDR3 coding DNA: TGTGCCAGCAGCCAACAAAGAGGGATACTGGGTGAAAAACTGTTTTTT. This encodes CASSQQRGILGEKLFF.

This sequence joins TRBV28 and TRBJ1-2; 11 nucleotides agree with TRBD1. CDR1 and CDR2 (germline): MDHEN, SYDVKM. V lost 5 bases, J lost 3 bases, and 17 bases stayed unmatched. CDR3 length equals 19 residues. CDR3 sequence reads: CASSPPDRGLEIVYYGYTF. CDR3 coding DNA: TGTGCCAGCAGTCCTCCGGACAGGGGGCTAGAGATTGTCTACTATGGCTACACCTTC.

The CDR3 coding sequence is TGTGCCAGCAGTACCATGACAGGGGCTGCAGAGACCCAGTACTTC. This translates into CASSTMTGAAETQYF. The rearrangement uses TRBV6-5 and TRBJ2-5; 8 bases match TRBD1. The CDR3 runs 15 residues. CDR1 is MNHEY and CDR2 is SVGAGI in the germline V gene. The trim removed 5 bases at V and 4 bases at J, leaving 9 bases unmatched.

The chain uses TRBV7-3 and TRBJ1-1; D uncertain. Deletions cut 4 bases from V and 6 bases from J, with 12 bases between. The CDR3 is 13 residues long. Germline-derived CDR1 and CDR2 are SGHTA and FQGTGA. CDR3 residues: CASSSGNAAEAFF. In nucleotides, the CDR3 is TGTGCCAGCAGCTCCGGGAATGCGGCTGAAGCTTTCTTT.

The V gene is TRBV10-2, the J gene TRBJ2-3; 9 positions agree with TRBD1. The CDR3 sequence is 14 residues long. V lost 3 bases to trimming and J lost 8 bases; unmatched junction nucleotides: 6. Germline CDR1 reads WSHSY; CDR2 reads SAAADI. The CDR3 protein is CASSEGQGRGTQYF. Here the CDR3 DNA reads TGCGCCAGCAGTGAAGGACAGGGGCGAGGTACGCAGTATTTT.

This clone occurred once. The chain has TRBV6-5 and TRBJ2-7, with 7 bases lining up with TRBD2. Germline lookup yields CDR1 MNHEY and CDR2 SVGAGI. There are 13 residues in the CDR3. The V gene end was trimmed by 4 bases and the J gene end by 3 bases; junction bases not matched to a gene: 3. The CDR3 nucleotides read TGTGCCAGCAGTTCGGGACTACTCTACGAGCAGTACTTC. Translated: CASSSGLLYEQYF.

The J gene is TRBJ1-1, the V gene TRBV7-8; D uncertain. This CDR3 region has 14 residues. The germline gives CDR1 SGHVS, CDR2 FQNEAQ. Trimming stripped 2 bases from V and 4 bases from J, with 11 bases between. CDR3: CASSLIRGSTEAFF. CDR3 DNA sequence: TGTGCCAGCAGCTTAATTCGAGGGAGCACTGAAGCTTTCTTT.

The rearrangement links TRBV4-1 to TRBJ2-1; 9 bases line up with TRBD1. With V trimmed by 0 bases and J by 2 bases, 2 bases remained unmatched. Looked up from germline, CDR1 is MGHRA and CDR2 is YSYEKL. The CDR3 has 16 amino acids. CDR3 sequence: CASSQETGGAYNEQFF. The CDR3 nucleotides are TGCGCCAGCAGCCAAGAAACAGGGGGCGCCTACAATGAGCAGTTCTTC.

The chain combines TRBV6-2 or TRBV6-3 with TRBJ1-6; D unclear. V lost 6 bases to trimming and J lost 10 bases, with 22 bases between them. The CDR3 spans 16 residues. Germline V lookup: CDR1 MNHEY, CDR2 SVGEGT. The CDR3 bases are TGTGCCAGCAGCCCTAATCAGCCTAGGAGGCAATCACCCCTCCACTTT. Encoded protein: CASSPNQPRRQSPLHF.

The CDR3 is CASSPTGTGYTDTQYF. The CDR3 bases are TGTGCCAGCAGCCCTACCGGGACAGGGTACACAGATACGCAGTATTTT. V usage is TRBV7-9 and J usage is TRBJ2-3; 9 positions match TRBD1. J was trimmed by 2 bases and V by 5 bases; bases with no gene match: 8. Per germline, CDR1 SEHNR and CDR2 FQNEAQ (reference sequence). This CDR3 has 16 amino acids.

The chain uses TRBV5-1 and TRBJ2-6; possibly TRBD1 for D (6 bases). The CDR3 totals 17 residues. Germline assignment: CDR1 SGHRS and CDR2 YFSETQ. Trimming stripped 1 base from V and 4 bases from J, with 15 bases between. CDR3 loop: CASSLWGQMSGANVLTF. CDR3 coding DNA: TGCGCCAGCAGCTTGTGGGGACAAATGTCCGGGGCCAACGTCCTGACTTTC.

This sequence joins TRBV2 and TRBJ2-1, with D unresolved. Germline CDR1 SNHLY, CDR2 FYNNEI. This CDR3 has 14 residues. V lost 6 bases and J lost 8, with 17 bases in between. In DNA, the CDR3 is TGTGCCAGCAGGCGAAGGTCGGGTATTGATGAGCAGTTCTTC. Its translation is CASRRRSGIDEQFF. Based on the CDR3 plus reference TRBV2 and TRBJ2-1, the full variable domain is EPEVTQTPSHQVTQMGQEVILRCVPISNHLYFYWYRQILGQKVEFLVSFYNNEISEKSEIFDDQFSVERPDGSNFTLKIRSTKLEDSAMYFCASRRRSGIDEQFFGPGTRLTVL.

The rearrangement uses TRBV29-1 and TRBJ2-7, with a tentative D call TRBD2 (5 bases). CDR1 is SQVTM, CDR2 ANQGSEA, per germline. This CDR3 has 11 residues. Trimming took off 3 bases at V and 5 bases at J, with 8 bases between the two ends. CDR3 in DNA: TGCAGCGTTGACGGGCGGGACGAGCAGTACTTC. The encoded protein is CSVDGRDEQYF.

This clone was seen a single time. The V and J genes are TRBV5-1 and TRBJ1-1; no clear D gene. This CDR3 is built from 16 residues. Germline CDR1 SGHRS, CDR2 YFSETQ. Trimming left V 5 bases short and J 3 bases short, with 20 bases between. CDR3 nucleotides: TGCGCCAGCAGTTTACTATCGCCTGGGTTGGACACTGAAGCTTTCTTT. Translation gives CASSLLSPGLDTEAFF.

The J gene is TRBJ2-7, the V gene TRBV29-1; 10 bases map to TRBD1. Germline V gives CDR1 SQVTM, CDR2 ANQGSEA. The junction had 5 bases not matched to a gene; V was cut back by 6 bases and J by 6 bases. This CDR3 is built from 12 residues. In nucleotides, the CDR3 is TGCAGCGTGGGACAGGGGCCTCGCGAGCAGTACTTC. It specifies CSVGQGPREQYF.

The V gene is TRBV3-1 (or the pseudogene TRBV3-2), the J gene TRBJ2-7; 9 bases are shared with TRBD1. The CDR3 has 16 residues. Germline CDR1 LGHDT, CDR2 YNNKEL (reference sequence). V trimming: 4 bases; J trimming: 2 bases; junction bases outside the gene matches: 9. CDR3 amino acids: CASSLSAGTGTYEQYF. The DNA for the CDR3 is TGTGCCAGCAGCCTATCGGCCGGGACAGGGACCTACGAGCAGTACTTC.

The chain combines TRBV12-5 with TRBJ2-1; 10 bases map to TRBD2. Trimming took 2 bases from V and 6 from J; bases not matched to a gene: 7. The length of the CDR3 is 16 residues. Germline loops: CDR1 LGHNT, CDR2 FRNRAP. CDR3 sequence (DNA): TGTGCTAGTGGTTTGTTATTCCAGCGGGGGGGCAATGAGCAGTTCTTC. Its protein is CASGLLFQRGGNEQFF.

This chain uses TRBV18 with TRBJ1-2, with unresolved D. Germline CDR1 and CDR2: KGHSH and LQKENI. V lost 2 bases and J lost 8, with 15 bases in between. The CDR3 totals 14 residues. The CDR3 here is CASSPETGGEGYTF. The CDR3, as DNA: TGTGCCAGCTCACCAGAGACGGGCGGGGAGGGCTACACCTTC.

In its sample, this clone was seen a few times. The V call is TRBV30, the J call TRBJ1-1; 9 nucleotides align to TRBD1. CDR1 and CDR2 from the germline V gene are GTSNPN and SVGIG (reference sequence). The CDR3 is made up of 14 amino acids. V shed 5 bases and J 6 bases; nucleotides not matched to a gene: 10. CDR3 sequence: CAWEPGQGESEAFF. The CDR3 nucleotides read TGTGCCTGGGAACCGGGACAGGGTGAATCTGAAGCTTTCTTT.

This sequence joins TRBV9 and TRBJ2-2; D gene unclear. The CDR3 totals 13 residues. The ends were cut back, 3 bases at V and 6 bases at J, with 9 bases in the middle. CDR1 and CDR2 (germline): SGDLS, YYNGEE. Written as DNA, the CDR3 is TGTGCCAGCAGCGCGACATTTCCCGGGGAGCTGTTTTTT. Amino acids: CASSATFPGELFF.

J is TRBJ2-7 and V is TRBV29-1; 7 positions agree with TRBD1. CDR3 length: 13 residues. In germline, CDR1 is SQVTM, CDR2 ANQGSEA. Trimming cost V 6 bases and J 1 base; bases outside gene matches: 6. CDR3 in amino acids: CSVSGTVSYEQYF. CDR3 DNA: TGCAGCGTGTCCGGGACAGTGTCCTACGAGCAGTACTTC.

This sequence joins TRBV10-1 and TRBJ2-5; D uncertain. The CDR3 totals 12 residues. V lost 3 bases and J 7 bases, leaving 9 bases between the germline ends. Germline V CDR1 and CDR2: WNHNN, SYGVQD (reference sequence). CDR3 residues: CASSDPAGTQYF. CDR3 sequence (DNA): TGCGCCAGCAGTGACCCAGCAGGGACCCAGTACTTC.

On this clone: The junction differs from germline at one of its ends, possibly a read error. V is TRBV6-1 and J is TRBJ2-7; TRBD2 agrees at 9 bases. The CDR3 runs to 15 residues. CDR1 is MNHNS and CDR2 is SASEGT in the germline V gene. CDR3 residues: CVSSVASGTPREQYF. In DNA form, the CDR3 reads TGTGTCAGCAGTGTAGCTAGCGGGACACCTCGGGAGCAGTACTTC.

This clone occurred once. The CDR3 sequence: CASSQWGPTREKRSTGNTIYF. CDR3 DNA sequence: TGCGCCAGCAGCCAATGGGGCCCGACCAGGGAAAAGAGGTCTACTGGAAACACCATATATTTT. The genes are TRBV4-1 and TRBJ1-3, with D possibly being TRBD1 (5 bases). From germline, CDR1 is MGHRA and CDR2 YSYEKL. Trimming shortened V by 2 bases and J by 2 bases, and 28 bases separated the two germline ends. The CDR3 consists of 21 residues.

A remark on this clone: The sample has other DNA sequences that encode this CDR3 too. The rearrangement joins TRBV18 to TRBJ1-1, with no clear D. CDR3 length: 13 residues. In germline, CDR1 is KGHSH, CDR2 LQKENI. The germline V and J ends were trimmed by 2 bases and 0 bases, with 4 bases remaining between them. The CDR3 bases are TGTGCCAGCTCACCAGTAATGAACACTGAAGCTTTCTTT. It translates to CASSPVMNTEAFF.